The clone carrying this T cell receptor beta chain was seen a handful of times. These data come from a study of blood T cell repertoires in COVID-19. Background on the study: The United States, Italy and Spain provided the acute and convalescent COVID-19 samples. The analysed material was cDNA or gDNA that came from T cells, B-cell-depleted T cells, or PBMCs.

Assay used: immunoSEQ multiplex PCR; TCRdb lists only in-frame clones, some missing. The table has under 300,000 clones, about 80% seen once. The CDR3 contains 18 residues. V shed 5 bases, J shed 3 bases, and the junction held 19 bases outside the gene matches. Germline V gene sequence: CDR1 MNHNY, CDR2 SVGAGI (reference sequence). Sequencing was done on a sample of PBMCs or T cells enriched from blood (not recorded which). The sequence came from a man in his fifties who had recovered from COVID-19. The genes are TRBV6-6 and TRBJ2-7, with TRBD1 identical over 7 bases. Here the CDR3 reads CASSPAALTGKGVYEQYF. The CDR3 DNA reads TGTGCCAGCAGTCCTGCCGCCCTGACAGGGAAGGGGGTCTACGAGCAGTACTTC.